The rows below give T cell receptor beta chains drawn from one sample of a study of OX40 agonist ivuxolimab in advanced cancers. Produced via immunoSEQ multiplex PCR; TCRdb's table is partial and in-frame only. Found here are about 80,000 clones, about nine tenths of them singletons; the top ten hold over 8.5%. Sequences were derived from CD4+ or CD8+ T cells sorted from blood, sampled in a trial of the OX40 agonist ivuxolimab. These receptors were collected from an adult with an advanced solid tumor such as melanoma, head and neck, liver or kidney cancer. Each CDR3 is given with its conserved first and last residue. A D gene is named only where the DNA matches it firmly. Part of the rows lack a size; the others show once, few, many or a class for expanded clones.

>TRBJ2-7|.|TRBV5-4|TRBD1
TGTGCCAGCAAACCCGACAGGGGAATTGCCAGCGAGCAGTACTTC
CASKPDRGIASEQYF
>TRBJ2-5|.|TRBV21-1|.
TGTGCCAGCAGCAAAGGGCTAGCGGGGGTCGGAGAGACCCAGTACTTC
CASSKGLAGVGETQYF
>TRBJ2-1|.|TRBV7-9|.
TGTGCCAGCAGCTTGGGGGGAATGGATGAGCAGTTCTTC
CASSLGGMDEQFF
>TRBJ1-5|.|TRBV19|TRBD1
TGTGCCAGTAGTATTGGACAGGATAGCAATCAGCCCCAGCATTTT
CASSIGQDSNQPQHF
>TRBJ2-3|.|TRBV27|TRBD1
TGTGCCAGCAGGACAGGGGGGGATACGCAGTATTTT
CASRTGGDTQYF
>TRBJ2-7|.|TRBV4-3|.
TGCGCCAGCAGCCATCTACAGGGTCCTGCCTACGAGCAGTACTTC
CASSHLQGPAYEQYF
>TRBJ2-7|.|TRBV19|.
TGTGCCAGTAGTACCCCAGATCCCTACGAGCAGTACTTC
CASSTPDPYEQYF
>TRBJ1-2|.|TRBV4-3|.
TGCGCCAGCAGCCACGAAGAGGGCCCAGGGGTGGGCTATGGCTACACCTTC
CASSHEEGPGVGYGYTF
>TRBJ1-4|.|TRBV15|.
TGTGCCACCAGCAAAGCAGGGGAAGAAAAACTGTTTTTT
CATSKAGEEKLFF
>TRBJ2-3|.|TRBV4-2|.
TGTGCCAGCAGCCAAGCCCCCGGGACTGCCACAGATACGCAGTATTTT
CASSQAPGTATDTQYF
>TRBJ1-5|.|TRBV13|.
TGTGCCAGCAGCTCCGGACAGAGCAATCAGCCCCAGCATTTT
CASSSGQSNQPQHF
>TRBJ2-1|.|TRBV15|TRBD1
TGTGCCACCAGTTTGGCAGGGGGATTTGACAATGAGCAGTTCTTC
CATSLAGGFDNEQFF
>TRBJ2-7|.|TRBV11-2|.
TGTGCCAGCAGCTTAGAACGGACCTACGAGCAGTACTTC
CASSLERTYEQYF
>TRBJ2-7|.|TRBV6-5|TRBD2
TGTGCCAGCAGTTACTCGAGTGGACTAGCGGTCTACGAGCAGTACTTC
CASSYSSGLAVYEQYF
>TRBJ2-7|.|TRBV19|TRBD2
TGTGCCAGTAGTTTATCGTCGGGGGGGCGTAACGAGCAGTACTTC
CASSLSSGGRNEQYF
>TRBJ2-1|.|TRBV7-9|TRBD2
TGTGCCAGCAGCTTGGAGACTAGCGGGGGGATCACTAACAATGAGCAGTTCTTC
CASSLETSGGITNNEQFF
>TRBJ2-1|.|TRBV2|TRBD2
TGTGCCAGCAGTGAGTGGCTAGCGGGACGTAATGAGCAGTTCTTC
CASSEWLAGRNEQFF
>TRBJ2-7|few|TRBV5-6|TRBD1
TGTGCCAGCAGCGGGACAGGGAAGAGCTCCTACGAGCAGTACTTC
CASSGTGKSSYEQYF
>TRBJ2-1|.|TRBV10-1|TRBD2
TGCGCCAGCAGGCCCGGGACTAGCGGGGGATTTGATGAGCAGTTCTTC
CASRPGTSGGFDEQFF
>TRBJ1-1|.|TRBV7-2|.
TGTGCCAGCAGCTTCCGGGGGCGTACTGAAGCTTTCTTT
CASSFRGRTEAFF
>TRBJ2-5|.|TRBV29-1|TRBD1
TGCAGCGTTGAAGACCCCGGGACAGGGAAAGAGACCCAGTACTTC
CSVEDPGTGKETQYF
>TRBJ1-3|.|TRBV27|.
TGTGCCAGCAGTCGGCGAGTCTCTGGAAACACCATATATTTT
CASSRRVSGNTIYF
>TRBJ2-3|.|TRBV9|.
TGTGCCAGCAGCGTAGTCGCTGCTAGCACAGATACGCAGTATTTT
CASSVVAASTDTQYF
>TRBJ2-1|.|TRBV29-1|.
TGCAGCGTTTCGGACGGGAGCACCTACAATGAGCAGTTCTTC
CSVSDGSTYNEQFF
>TRBJ2-3|.|TRBV11-1|.
TGTGCCAGCAGCTTACCCCACAACCCAGATACGCAGTATTTT
CASSLPHNPDTQYF
>TRBJ1-1|.|TRBV27|.
TGTGCCAGCAGTTCTTCCGGGGACACTGAAGCTTTCTTT
CASSSSGDTEAFF
>TRBJ2-7|.|TRBV9|TRBD1
TGTGCCAGCAGCGACGGGACAGGGGTCTACGAGCAGTACTTC
CASSDGTGVYEQYF
>TRBJ1-1|.|TRBV6-5|.
TGTGCCAGCAGTCCGGGAGGTGAGGGTAATGAAGCTTTCTTT
CASSPGGEGNEAFF
>TRBJ2-1|.|TRBV7-9|.
TGTGCCAGCAGACTCTGGGGGACCGAGCAGTTCTTC
CASRLWGTEQFF
>TRBJ2-7|.|TRBV7-7|TRBD1
TGTGCCAGCAGCGAACAGGGGTCCTACGAGCAGTACTTC
CASSEQGSYEQYF
>TRBJ2-1|.|TRBV13|.
TGTGCCAGCAGCTTACAGGGGAAGTATGAGCAGTTCTTC
CASSLQGKYEQFF